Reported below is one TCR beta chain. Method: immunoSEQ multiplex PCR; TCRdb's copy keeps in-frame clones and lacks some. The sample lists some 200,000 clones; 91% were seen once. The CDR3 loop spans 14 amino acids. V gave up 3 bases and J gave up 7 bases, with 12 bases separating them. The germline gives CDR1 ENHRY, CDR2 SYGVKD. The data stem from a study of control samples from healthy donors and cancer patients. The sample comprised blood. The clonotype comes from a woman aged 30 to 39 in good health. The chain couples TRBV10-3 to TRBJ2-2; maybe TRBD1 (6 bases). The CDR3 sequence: CAISDSGADGELFF. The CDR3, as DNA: TGTGCCATCAGTGATTCAGGGGCGGACGGGGAGCTGTTTTTT.